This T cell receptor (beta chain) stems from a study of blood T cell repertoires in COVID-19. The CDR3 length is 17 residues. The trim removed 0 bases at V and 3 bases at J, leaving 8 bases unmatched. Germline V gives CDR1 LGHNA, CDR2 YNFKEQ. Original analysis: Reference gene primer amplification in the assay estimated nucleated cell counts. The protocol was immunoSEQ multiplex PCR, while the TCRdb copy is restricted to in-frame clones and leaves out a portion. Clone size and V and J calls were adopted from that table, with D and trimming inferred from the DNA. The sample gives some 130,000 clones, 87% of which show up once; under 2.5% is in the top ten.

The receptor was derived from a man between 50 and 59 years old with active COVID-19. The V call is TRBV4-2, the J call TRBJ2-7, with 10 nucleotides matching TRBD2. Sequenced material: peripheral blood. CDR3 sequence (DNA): TGTGCCAGCAGCCAAGATCTCAGCCAGCGGGGGGGCTACGAGCAGTACTTC. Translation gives CASSQDLSQRGGYEQYF.